Below, 13 T cell receptor beta chains from the same sample are listed, as sequenced in a study of CD8 T cells in ankylosing spondylitis. TCRdb recomputed calls from the 5' RACE reads with MiXCR, one row per CDR3 protein. Altogether approximately 140,000 distinct CDR3 sequences are present, around 43% being singletons, with the ten largest covering roughly 15%. The sequencing input was synovial fluid, either unsorted or a sorted T cell fraction (not recorded which). Every receptor here comes from a male donor with ankylosing spondylitis.

The chain is built from TRBV20-1 and TRBJ1-5; TRBD1 is a possible D gene (6 bases). The CDR3 is 13 amino acids. The V gene lost 6 bases and the J gene lost 7 bases, with 16 bases spanning the gap. Germline V gives CDR1 DFQATT, CDR2 SNEGSKA (reference sequence). The CDR3 is CSAPGGREQPQHF. CDR3 coding DNA: TGCAGTGCGCCTGGGGGCAGGGAGCAGCCCCAGCATTTT.

The V gene is TRBV18, the J gene TRBJ2-4; D possibly matches TRBD1 or TRBD2 (6 bases each). The CDR3 has 19 amino acids. Trimming cost V 4 bases and J 0 bases, with 22 bases left between them. Germline CDR1 reads KGHSH; CDR2 reads LQKENI. The CDR3 sequence: CASSHLGPGAFIAKNIQYF. CDR3 bases: TGTGCCAGCTCACACCTGGGGCCGGGGGCCTTCATAGCCAAAAACATTCAGTACTTC.

The sample holds one count of this clonotype. This chain connects TRBV20-1 to TRBJ2-7, with a possible D match to TRBD1 (6 bases). Germline V gene sequence: CDR1 DFQATT, CDR2 SNEGSKA (reference sequence). Trimming left V 6 bases short and J 3 bases short, with 9 bases between. The CDR3 runs 11 residues. Written as DNA, the CDR3 is TGCAGTGCCATGGACAGCTACGAGCAGTACTTC. Translated: CSAMDSYEQYF.

The V call is TRBV15, the J call TRBJ1-5; D is uncertain. From germline, CDR1 is LNHNV and CDR2 YYDKDF (reference sequence). This CDR3 is built from 15 residues. V shed 0 bases and J shed 3 bases, with 9 bases lying between them. This CDR3 is CATSRDGGLNQPQHF. CDR3 DNA: TGTGCCACCAGCAGAGATGGCGGCCTCAATCAGCCCCAGCATTTT.

V is TRBV7-8 and J is TRBJ1-2; D is uncertain. The CDR3 is made up of 15 amino acids. The ends were cut back, 2 bases at V and 2 bases at J, with 12 bases in the middle. The V gene's germline CDR1 is SGHVS and CDR2 FQNEAQ. CDR3 sequence (DNA): TGTGCCAGCAGCTTAAAAGAAGTCGGAAACTATGGCTACACCTTC. Translated, it gives CASSLKEVGNYGYTF.

This clonotype was counted at least ten times. V and J are TRBV28 and TRBJ2-2; 8 bases agree with TRBD1. The CDR3 sequence is 18 residues long. Germline CDR1 and CDR2: MDHEN and SYDVKM. V lost 4 bases and J lost 7; bases outside the gene matches: 17. In DNA, the CDR3 is TGTGCCAGCAGTTCCATTCCCCCCGGACAGGGTCGGGTCGGGGAGCTGTTTTTT. Translated, it gives CASSSIPPGQGRVGELFF.

This clonotype appeared a few times. The gene calls are TRBV6-2 or TRBV6-3 and TRBJ2-7, with 10 bases aligning to TRBD2. The germline V gene encodes CDR1 MNHEY and CDR2 SVGEGT. The CDR3 loop spans 15 amino acids. The V gene end was trimmed by 6 bases and the J gene end by 3 bases; junction bases not matched to a gene: 8. DNA for the CDR3: TGTGCCAGCAGATCACTAGCGGGGCCCGGCTACGAGCAGTACTTC. As protein: CASRSLAGPGYEQYF.

The rearrangement uses TRBV13 and TRBJ2-7; D not certain. The CDR3 is 16 amino acids. The V end was cut by 2 bases, the J end by 0 bases, with 14 bases between. CDR1 is PRHDT and CDR2 is FYEKMQ in the germline V gene (reference sequence). CDR3 in DNA: TGTGCCAGCAGCTTAAACGGCCTCTTCTCCTCCTACGAGCAGTACTTC. Translating gives CASSLNGLFSSYEQYF.

The chain couples TRBV7-2 to TRBJ1-2; D ambiguous. V shed 1 base and J shed 8 bases, with 11 bases lying between them. From germline, CDR1 is SGHTA and CDR2 FQGNSA. CDR3 length: 13 amino acids. Here the CDR3 reads CASSLGEGPGYTF. CDR3 nucleotide sequence: TGTGCCAGCAGCTTAGGAGAAGGGCCCGGCTACACCTTC.

V is TRBV20-1 and J is TRBJ2-7; no reliable D call. Trimming cost V 6 bases and J 7 bases, with 19 bases left between them. There are 13 residues in the CDR3. Germline CDR1 is DFQATT and CDR2 is SNEGSKA (reference sequence). The CDR3 region is CSASTAHTDEQYF. DNA for the CDR3: TGCAGTGCGTCGACCGCGCATACTGATGAGCAGTACTTC.

This clonotype was recorded a few times. The V call is TRBV10-3, the J call TRBJ2-7; D might be TRBD1 (5 bases). The CDR3 extends over 12 amino acids. The germline CDR1 and CDR2 sequences are ENHRY and SYGVKD. V lost 6 bases and J lost 2, with 8 bases in between. As DNA, the CDR3 is TGTGCCATCAGATCAGGGCCCTACGAGCAGTACTTC. Translation: CAIRSGPYEQYF.

The V gene is TRBV7-6, the J gene TRBJ2-1, with 10 bases fitting TRBD2. The CDR3 sequence is 15 residues long. V lost 5 bases, J lost 5 bases, and 6 bases stayed unmatched. Germline assignment: CDR1 SGHVS and CDR2 FNYEAQ. CDR3 region: CASSPRLAGDNEQFF. CDR3 bases: TGTGCCAGCAGCCCCCGACTAGCGGGCGACAATGAGCAGTTCTTC.

The chain carries TRBV3-1 and TRBJ2-1; TRBD2 aligns across 9 bases. The CDR3 contains 16 residues. Germline values: CDR1 LGHDT, CDR2 YNNKEL (reference sequence). The V segment lost 0 bases and the J segment 4 bases; nucleotides outside the gene matches: 4. This CDR3 is CASSQDWREGYNEQFF. The CDR3 DNA follows: TGTGCCAGCAGCCAAGACTGGCGGGAGGGATACAATGAGCAGTTCTTC.